The rows below give T cell receptor beta chains drawn from one sample of a study of ipilimumab plus nivolumab after autologous stem cell transplantation. The method was immunoSEQ multiplex PCR; TCRdb's version includes in-frame clones alone and lacks a portion of them. The sample holds approximately 9,000 clones, 67% seen once. The starting material was PBMCs, obtained in a trial of ipilimumab plus nivolumab as post-transplant consolidation. The source of these receptors is a female donor with multiple myeloma. The CDR3 runs from the conserved cysteine through the conserved F or W. Fields, in order: V gene, CDR3 length, clone size, J gene, D gene, CDR3 DNA, CDR3 protein. D genes are given only for firm matches. Rows may omit the clone size; those that give it use once, few, many or a size class.

TRBV5-3	15	.	TRBJ2-7	.	TGCGCCAGCAGCCCAGACCCGGAGGGGGGCCCCGAGCAGTACTTC	CASSPDPEGGPEQYF
TRBV6-5	13	.	TRBJ1-1	TRBD1	TGTGCCAGCAGGGGACAGGTTTGGACTGAAGCTTTCTTT	CASRGQVWTEAFF
TRBV5-4	14	once	TRBJ1-1	.	TGTGCCAGCAGCGCGACAGTCATGAACACTGAAGCTTTCTTT	CASSATVMNTEAFF
TRBV10-3	13	.	TRBJ2-5	.	TGTGCCATCAGTAATAGGGGGCAAGAGACCCAGTACTTC	CAISNRGQETQYF
TRBV27	13	few	TRBJ2-3	.	TGTGCCAGCAGTCCCCTGACGACAGATACGCAGTATTTT	CASSPLTTDTQYF
TRBV19	17	few	TRBJ2-1	.	TGTGCCAGTAGCCAATCCAGGGACTTGAGCTCCTACAATGAGCAGTTCTTC	CASSQSRDLSSYNEQFF
TRBV6-1	14	.	TRBJ1-4	.	TGTGCCAGCAGTGAAGCTGGGTGGGGTGAAAAACTGTTTTTT	CASSEAGWGEKLFF
TRBV7-8	15	few	TRBJ1-1	.	TGTGCCAGCAGCTTAGCGGAGCCAGGGGATACTGAAGCTTTCTTT	CASSLAEPGDTEAFF
TRBV27	14	.	TRBJ2-7	.	TGTGCCAGCAGTTTATCACTGGGACCCTACGAGCAGTACTTC	CASSLSLGPYEQYF
TRBV19	16	.	TRBJ1-5	.	TGTGCCAGTAGTCTCCAAGCCGGCGGGGGGAATCAGCCCCAGCATTTT	CASSLQAGGGNQPQHF
TRBV6-5	14	medium-sized	TRBJ2-7	TRBD1	TGTGCCAGCAGTACGACAGGGAGCTCCTACGAGCAGTACTTC	CASSTTGSSYEQYF
TRBV14	16	.	TRBJ2-2	.	TGTGCCAGCAGCCAGAACTCAGGGGCCATCACCGGGGAGCTGTTTTTT	CASSQNSGAITGELFF
TRBV5-1	15	.	TRBJ2-5	TRBD1	TGCGCCAGCAGCTTGATGGGACAGGGGGAAGAGACCCAGTACTTC	CASSLMGQGEETQYF
TRBV2	15	few	TRBJ2-1	TRBD2	TGTGCCAGCAGTAGGACTAGCGGGAGTAGCGGTGAGCAGTTCTTC	CASSRTSGSSGEQFF
TRBV11-2	13	.	TRBJ2-1	.	TGTGCCAGCAGCTTAGCGGGTAGGCATGAGCAGTTCTTC	CASSLAGRHEQFF
TRBV29-1	16	.	TRBJ2-1	TRBD1	TGCAGCGTTGAAGATCCCGGACAGGTCACCTACAATGAGCAGTTCTTC	CSVEDPGQVTYNEQFF
TRBV29-1	13	.	TRBJ1-2	.	TGCAGCGTTGAAGATTTGGGGAACTATGGCTACACCTTC	CSVEDLGNYGYTF
TRBV28	12	few	TRBJ2-7	.	TGTGCCAGCAGTTTAAATGACTACGAGCAGTACTTC	CASSLNDYEQYF
TRBV4-3	15	few	TRBJ2-1	.	TGCGCCAGCAGCCAAGTGGGAGCAACTTACAATGAGCAGTTCTTC	CASSQVGATYNEQFF
TRBV2	14	few	TRBJ2-7	TRBD1	TGTGCCAGCAGTTACGCCGGGACAGACTACGAGCAGTACTTC	CASSYAGTDYEQYF
TRBV7-6	10	once	TRBJ2-2	.	TGTGCCCATGACACCGGGGAGCTGTTTTTT	CAHDTGELFF
TRBV6-4	16	.	TRBJ2-3	.	TGTGCCAGCAGTGACTCGCCGGGCGGGAATGCAGATACGCAGTATTTT	CASSDSPGGNADTQYF
TRBV9	15	.	TRBJ2-3	.	TGTGCCAGCAGCGTAGCTGGAATACAAGCAGATACGCAGTATTTT	CASSVAGIQADTQYF
TRBV5-1	15	.	TRBJ2-7	TRBD2	TGCGCCAGCAGCTTGGTTGCGGGGGGGGCCTACGAGCAGTACTTC	CASSLVAGGAYEQYF
TRBV7-7	16	.	TRBJ2-3	TRBD1	TGTGCCAGCAGCTTAGCCCCAGGGGGATCCACAGATACGCAGTATTTT	CASSLAPGGSTDTQYF
TRBV23-1	16	few	TRBJ2-6	TRBD1	TGCGCCAGCAATGTACAGGGGGCGTCTGGGGCCAACGTCCTGACTTTC	CASNVQGASGANVLTF
TRBV6-6	14	.	TRBJ2-1	TRBD2	TGTGCCAGCAGGAGAGCCGGGACTAACAATGAGCAGTTCTTC	CASRRAGTNNEQFF
TRBV6-6	15	once	TRBJ1-5	.	TGTGCCAGCAGTTACTTACAGGGATCTGATCAGCCCCAGCATTTT	CASSYLQGSDQPQHF